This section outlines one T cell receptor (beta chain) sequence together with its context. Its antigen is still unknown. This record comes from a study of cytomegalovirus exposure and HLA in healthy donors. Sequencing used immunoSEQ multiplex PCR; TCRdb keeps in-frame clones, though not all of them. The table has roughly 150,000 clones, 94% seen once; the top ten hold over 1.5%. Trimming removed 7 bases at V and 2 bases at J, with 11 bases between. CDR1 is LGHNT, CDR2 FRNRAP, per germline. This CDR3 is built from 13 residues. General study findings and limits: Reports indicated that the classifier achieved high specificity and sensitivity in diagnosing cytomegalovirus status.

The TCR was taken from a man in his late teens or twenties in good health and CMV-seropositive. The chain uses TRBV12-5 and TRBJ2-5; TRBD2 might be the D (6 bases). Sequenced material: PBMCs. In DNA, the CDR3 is TGTGCTAGTGCCTGGGGGGAGCAAGAGACCCAGTACTTC. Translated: CASAWGEQETQYF.